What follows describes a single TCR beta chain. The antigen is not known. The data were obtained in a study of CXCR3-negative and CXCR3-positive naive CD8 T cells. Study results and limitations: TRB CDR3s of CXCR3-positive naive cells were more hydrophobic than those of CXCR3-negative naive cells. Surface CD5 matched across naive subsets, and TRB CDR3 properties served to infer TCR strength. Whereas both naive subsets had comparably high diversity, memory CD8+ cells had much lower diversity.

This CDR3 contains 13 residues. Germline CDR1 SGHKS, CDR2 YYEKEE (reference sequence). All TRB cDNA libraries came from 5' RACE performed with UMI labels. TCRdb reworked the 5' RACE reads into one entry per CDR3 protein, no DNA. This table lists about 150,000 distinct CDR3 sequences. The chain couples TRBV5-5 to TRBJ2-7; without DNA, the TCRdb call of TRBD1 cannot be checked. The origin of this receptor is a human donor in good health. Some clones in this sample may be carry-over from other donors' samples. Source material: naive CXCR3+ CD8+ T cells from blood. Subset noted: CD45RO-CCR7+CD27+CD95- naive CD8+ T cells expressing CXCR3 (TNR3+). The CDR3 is CASSLRGGYEQYF.